This entry lists 19 T cell receptor beta chains sequenced from one sample in a study of T cell responses to AZD1222 COVID-19 vaccine. TCRdb's copy holds only in-frame clones and misses some; the assay was immunoSEQ multiplex PCR. The sample has 170,000 or so clones; 90% to 95% are singletons. The sample here was peripheral blood, taken 28 days after the second dose of the MenACWY control vaccine. The receptors were gathered from an adult who received the MenACWY meningococcal vaccine as a control.

This rearrangement joins TRBV7-2 to TRBJ1-3; 9 bases fit TRBD1. Germline V CDR1 and CDR2: SGHTA, FQGNSA. With V trimmed by 3 bases and J by 7 bases, 4 bases remained unmatched. This CDR3 has 14 residues. Here the CDR3 DNA reads TGTGCCAGCAGCTTGGACAGGGGCAGGAACACCATATATTTT. Residues: CASSLDRGRNTIYF.

This chain connects TRBV19 to TRBJ1-1, with D possibly TRBD1 on 5 matching bases. Trimming left V 7 bases short and J 1 base short, with 19 bases between. In germline, CDR1 is LNHDA, CDR2 SQIVND (reference sequence). The CDR3 contains 16 residues. CDR3 in amino acids: CASKGYGTLGNTEAFF. As DNA, the CDR3 is TGTGCCAGTAAGGGTTACGGGACCCTAGGGAACACTGAAGCTTTCTTT. The full variable domain, completed using reference TRBV19 and TRBJ1-1, is DGGITQSPKYLFRKEGQNVTLSCEQNLNHDAMYWYRQDPGQGLRLIYYSQIVNDFQKGDIAEGYSVSREKKESFPLTVTSAQKNPTAFYLCASKGYGTLGNTEAFFGQGTRLTVV.

The chain is built from TRBV5-6 and TRBJ1-6; the D gene is possibly TRBD1 (5 bases). The CDR3 consists of 14 residues. The germline CDR1 and CDR2 sequences are SGHDT and YYEEEE. Trimming removed 6 bases from V and 7 bases from J, with 14 bases in between. The CDR3 DNA is TGTGCCAGCACCCGTGGGGGGAGAAATTCACCCCTCCACTTT. It is translated as CASTRGGRNSPLHF.

This chain links TRBV30 with TRBJ2-5, with D unclear. CDR3 length: 13 amino acids. The ends were cut back, 2 bases at V and 5 bases at J, with 12 bases in the middle. The germline V gene has CDR1 GTSNPN and CDR2 SVGIG (reference sequence). In nucleotides, the CDR3 is TGTGCCTGGAGTTCTCGACCCAGGGAGACCCAGTACTTC. It is translated as CAWSSRPRETQYF.

V is TRBV19 and J is TRBJ2-1; 7 bases match TRBD2. Germline trimming cut 5 bases from V and 4 bases from J; bases unmatched to any gene: 8. This CDR3 has 15 residues. Germline CDR1 is LNHDA and CDR2 is SQIVND (reference sequence). Here the CDR3 reads CASSPFAGAYNEQFF. Here the CDR3 DNA reads TGTGCCAGTAGTCCCTTTGCGGGAGCATACAATGAGCAGTTCTTC. Looking up the rest from reference TRBV19 and TRBJ2-1 gives the full variable domain: DGGITQSPKYLFRKEGQNVTLSCEQNLNHDAMYWYRQDPGQGLRLIYYSQIVNDFQKGDIAEGYSVSREKKESFPLTVTSAQKNPTAFYLCASSPFAGAYNEQFFGPGTRLTVL.

CDR3 in amino acids: CASGSRDNLEVLAKNIQYF. DNA of the CDR3: TGCGCCAGCGGATCCCGGGACAACCTGGAAGTTTTAGCCAAAAACATTCAGTACTTC. This rearrangement joins TRBV10-1 to TRBJ2-4, with a possible D match to TRBD1 (6 bases). Germline CDR1 and CDR2: WNHNN and SYGVQD (reference sequence). The CDR3 is made up of 19 amino acids. Trimming took 8 bases from V and 0 from J, leaving 26 bases between them.

The V gene is TRBV2, the J gene TRBJ1-1, with D unclear. The CDR3 contains 14 residues. V lost 0 bases to trimming and J lost 1 base, with 6 bases between them. Germline CDR1 and CDR2: SNHLY and FYNNEI. Written as DNA, the CDR3 is TGTGCCAGCAGTGAAGCCCGCACGAACACTGAAGCTTTCTTT. It encodes CASSEARTNTEAFF. Full variable domain (remainder filled in from reference TRBV2 and TRBJ1-1): EPEVTQTPSHQVTQMGQEVILRCVPISNHLYFYWYRQILGQKVEFLVSFYNNEISEKSEIFDDQFSVERPDGSNFTLKIRSTKLEDSAMYFCASSEARTNTEAFFGQGTRLTVV.

The chain uses TRBV6-5 and TRBJ2-1; perhaps D is TRBD1 or TRBD2 (5 bases each). CDR3 length: 13 amino acids. V shed 6 bases and J shed 7 bases, with 13 bases lying between them. Germline V CDR1 and CDR2: MNHEY, SVGAGI. CDR3 sequence: CASSLLGGNEQFF. The CDR3 region has the DNA TGTGCCAGCAGCCTCCTTGGGGGTAATGAGCAGTTCTTC.

V gene TRBV3-1 (or the pseudogene TRBV3-2) combines with J gene TRBJ2-2, with D possibly being TRBD1 (5 bases). Germline V gene data show CDR1 as LGHDT and CDR2 as YNNKEL (reference sequence). V was trimmed by 5 bases and J by 6 bases, leaving 10 bases between them. This CDR3 spans 13 amino acids. This chain's CDR3 is CASSIQVAGELFF. The CDR3 bases are TGTGCCAGCAGCATACAGGTCGCCGGGGAGCTGTTTTTT.

This chain links TRBV6-4 with TRBJ1-6, with D hard to call. Trimming removed 2 bases at V and 17 bases at J, with 16 bases between. The length of the CDR3 is 13 residues. CDR1 is MRHNA and CDR2 is SNTAGT in the germline V gene. The CDR3 bases are TGTGCCAGCAGTGACCAATCTGGGGTGCCCATCCACTTT. It specifies CASSDQSGVPIHF.

The V gene is TRBV6-5, the J gene TRBJ1-3, with no clear D. Trimming pared 6 bases from V and 4 bases from J, leaving 10 bases between. CDR1 and CDR2 (germline): MNHEY, SVGAGI. The CDR3 loop spans 13 amino acids. The DNA of the CDR3 is TGTGCCAGCAGGAGGGTTGACGGAAACACCATATATTTT. Its protein product is CASRRVDGNTIYF.

A few counts support this clone. The chain uses TRBV5-6 and TRBJ2-2; the D is unclear. This CDR3 contains 13 residues. With 0 bases removed from V and 4 bases from J, the gap between germline ends came to 4 bases. Germline-derived CDR1 and CDR2 are SGHDT and YYEEEE. CDR3 in DNA: TGTGCCAGCAGCTTGGTCGGCACCGGGGAGCTGTTTTTT. It codes for CASSLVGTGELFF.

The chain links TRBV19 to TRBJ1-4; tentative D call: TRBD1 (6 bases). Germline values: CDR1 LNHDA, CDR2 SQIVND (reference sequence). This CDR3 has 16 residues. V gave up 6 bases and J gave up 3 bases, with 17 bases separating them. DNA for the CDR3: TGTGCCAGTAGCCAGGGGCCCTCTCGTTCTAATGAAAAACTGTTTTTT. Translating it yields CASSQGPSRSNEKLFF.

The table lists this clone with a count of one. In nucleotides, the CDR3 is TGTGCCAGCAGCCTTATACAGAACACTGAAGCTTTCTTT. This gives the protein CASSLIQNTEAFF. The chain is built from TRBV3-1 (or the pseudogene TRBV3-2) and TRBJ1-1; D is uncertain. Germline V gene lookup returns CDR1 LGHDT and CDR2 YNNKEL (reference sequence). The CDR3 consists of 13 residues. V was trimmed by 4 bases and J by 1 base, leaving 7 bases between them.

The chain recombines TRBV6-6 with TRBJ1-2; D possibly corresponds to TRBD1 (5 bases). This CDR3 contains 12 residues. Germline V gene sequence: CDR1 MNHNY, CDR2 SVGAGI (reference sequence). V lost 6 bases and J 7 bases, leaving 12 bases between the germline ends. As DNA, the CDR3 is TGTGCCAGCAGCCCTCGGGGGTTTGGCTACACCTTC. This codes for CASSPRGFGYTF.

The chain links TRBV3-1 (or the pseudogene TRBV3-2) to TRBJ2-1, with 7 bases matching TRBD1. The CDR3 loop spans 15 amino acids. V lost 4 bases and J lost 4; bases outside the gene matches: 7. Germline V gene lookup returns CDR1 LGHDT and CDR2 YNNKEL (reference sequence). CDR3 sequence (DNA): TGTGCCAGCAGCCCCGGGACAGCAACATACAATGAGCAGTTCTTC. Its translation: CASSPGTATYNEQFF.

The count of this clone is one. The chain combines TRBV6-2 or TRBV6-3 with TRBJ1-5, with 7 nucleotides matching TRBD1. Trimming cost V 4 bases and J 7 bases; bases outside gene matches: 10. CDR3 length equals 15 residues. The V gene's germline CDR1 is MNHEY and CDR2 SVGEGT. CDR3 nucleotides: TGTGCCAGCAGTTTGGTAGGGGGCTTGGGACAGCCCCAGCATTTT. This codes for CASSLVGGLGQPQHF.

This clone was detected a few times. CDR3 loop: CAIKLGEVNTEAFF. The CDR3 DNA reads TGTGCCATCAAGCTCGGGGAGGTGAACACTGAAGCTTTCTTT. J is TRBJ1-1 and V is TRBV10-3, with D uncertain. Germline V gene lookup returns CDR1 ENHRY and CDR2 SYGVKD. The CDR3 is 14 residues long. V was cut by 7 bases and J by 0 bases, with 12 bases left in between.

The rearrangement uses TRBV19 and TRBJ1-3; the match to TRBD1 covers 9 bases. Germline V gene sequence: CDR1 LNHDA, CDR2 SQIVND (reference sequence). The trim removed 6 bases at V and 4 bases at J, leaving 10 bases unmatched. The CDR3 runs to 16 residues. The CDR3 coding sequence is TGTGCCAGTAGGCCACAAGCGGGACAGGGAGGAAACACCATATATTTT. Amino acid sequence: CASRPQAGQGGNTIYF.